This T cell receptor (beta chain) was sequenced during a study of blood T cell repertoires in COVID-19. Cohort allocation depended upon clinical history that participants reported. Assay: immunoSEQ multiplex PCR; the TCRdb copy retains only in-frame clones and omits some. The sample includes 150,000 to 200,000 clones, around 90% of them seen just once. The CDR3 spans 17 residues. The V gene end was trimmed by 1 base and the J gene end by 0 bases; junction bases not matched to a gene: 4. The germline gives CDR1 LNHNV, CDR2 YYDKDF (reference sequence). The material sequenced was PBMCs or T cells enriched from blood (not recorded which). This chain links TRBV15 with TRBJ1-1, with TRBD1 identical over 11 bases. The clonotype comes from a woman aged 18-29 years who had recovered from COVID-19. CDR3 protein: CATSRAGTGGLNTEAFF. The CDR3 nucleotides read TGTGCCACCAGCAGAGCTGGGACAGGGGGACTGAACACTGAAGCTTTCTTT.